The clone carrying this T cell receptor (beta chain) occurred once. Its specificity is unknown. V was clipped by 5 bases and J by 2 bases, with 9 bases between them. The CDR3 has 13 residues. The V gene's germline CDR1 is SGHVS and CDR2 FQNEAQ. TCRdb's table, derived via immunoSEQ multiplex PCR, lists solely in-frame clones and lacks some. The sample shows 98,000 or so clones, 80% to 90% of them seen only once. The data were taken from a study of OX40 agonist ivuxolimab in advanced cancers. In the study overall: Dose-escalation patients suffered from hepatocellular carcinoma, melanoma, renal cell or head and neck cancer.

Whole-study findings and limits: Clones of CD4+ and CD8+ blood T cells grew by week 6 at doses of 0.1 to 3.0 mg/kg.

The TCR comes from an adult with an advanced solid tumor such as melanoma, head and neck, liver or kidney cancer. The chain carries TRBV7-8 and TRBJ2-5; perhaps TRBD1 as D (6 bases). Sequencing used CD4+ or CD8+ T cells sorted from blood, obtained in a trial of the OX40 agonist ivuxolimab. CDR3 DNA sequence: TGTGCCAGCAGCCAGGACAGACAAGAGACCCAGTACTTC. Protein: CASSQDRQETQYF.